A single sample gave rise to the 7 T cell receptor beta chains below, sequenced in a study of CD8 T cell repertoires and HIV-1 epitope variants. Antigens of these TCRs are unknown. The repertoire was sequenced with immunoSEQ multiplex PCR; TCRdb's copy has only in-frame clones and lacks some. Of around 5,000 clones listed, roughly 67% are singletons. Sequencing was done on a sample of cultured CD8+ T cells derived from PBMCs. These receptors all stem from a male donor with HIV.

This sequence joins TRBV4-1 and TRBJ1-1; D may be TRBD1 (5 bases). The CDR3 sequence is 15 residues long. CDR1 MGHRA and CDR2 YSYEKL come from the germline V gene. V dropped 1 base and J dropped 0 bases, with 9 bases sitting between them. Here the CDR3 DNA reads TGCGCCAGCAGCCAAGGGTGGGGGATGAACACTGAAGCTTTCTTT. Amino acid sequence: CASSQGWGMNTEAFF.

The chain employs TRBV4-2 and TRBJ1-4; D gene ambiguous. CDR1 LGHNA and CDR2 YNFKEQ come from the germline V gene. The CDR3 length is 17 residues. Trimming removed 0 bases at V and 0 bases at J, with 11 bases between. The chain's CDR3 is CASSQEPNIATNEKLFF. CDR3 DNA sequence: TGTGCCAGCAGCCAAGAGCCTAACATTGCAACTAATGAAAAACTGTTTTTT.

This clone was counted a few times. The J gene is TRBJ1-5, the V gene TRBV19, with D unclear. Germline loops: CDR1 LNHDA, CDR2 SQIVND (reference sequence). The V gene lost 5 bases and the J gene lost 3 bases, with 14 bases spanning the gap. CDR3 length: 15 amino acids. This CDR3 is CASSLDLLSNQPQHF. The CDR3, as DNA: TGTGCCAGTAGTCTCGACCTACTCTCCAATCAGCCCCAGCATTTT. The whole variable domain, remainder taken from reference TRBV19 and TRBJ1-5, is DGGITQSPKYLFRKEGQNVTLSCEQNLNHDAMYWYRQDPGQGLRLIYYSQIVNDFQKGDIAEGYSVSREKKESFPLTVTSAQKNPTAFYLCASSLDLLSNQPQHFGDGTRLSIL.

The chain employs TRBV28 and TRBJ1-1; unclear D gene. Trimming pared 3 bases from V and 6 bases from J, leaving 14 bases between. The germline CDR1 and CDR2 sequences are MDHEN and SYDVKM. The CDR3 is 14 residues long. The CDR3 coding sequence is TGTGCCAGCAGTTTCTCGATACCAGAGGCTGAAGCTTTCTTT. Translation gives CASSFSIPEAEAFF.

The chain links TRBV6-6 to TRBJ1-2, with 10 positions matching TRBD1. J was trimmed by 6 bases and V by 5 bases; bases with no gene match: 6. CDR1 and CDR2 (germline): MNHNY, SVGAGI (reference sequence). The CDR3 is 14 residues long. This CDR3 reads CASSPTGGANGYTF. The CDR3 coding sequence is TGTGCCAGCAGTCCGACAGGGGGCGCGAATGGCTACACCTTC.

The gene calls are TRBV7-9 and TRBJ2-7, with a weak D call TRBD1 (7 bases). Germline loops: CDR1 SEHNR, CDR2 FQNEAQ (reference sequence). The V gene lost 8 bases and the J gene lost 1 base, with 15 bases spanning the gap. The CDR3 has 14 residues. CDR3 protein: CASGGKDRSYEQYF. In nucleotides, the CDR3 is TGTGCCAGCGGAGGGAAGGACAGGTCCTACGAGCAGTACTTC.

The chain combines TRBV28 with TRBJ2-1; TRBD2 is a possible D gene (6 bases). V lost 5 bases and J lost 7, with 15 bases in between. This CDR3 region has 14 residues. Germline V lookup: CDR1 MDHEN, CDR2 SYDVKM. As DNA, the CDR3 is TGTGCCAGCAGTGTAACCGGGAGATCGAATGAGCAGTTCTTC. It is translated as CASSVTGRSNEQFF.